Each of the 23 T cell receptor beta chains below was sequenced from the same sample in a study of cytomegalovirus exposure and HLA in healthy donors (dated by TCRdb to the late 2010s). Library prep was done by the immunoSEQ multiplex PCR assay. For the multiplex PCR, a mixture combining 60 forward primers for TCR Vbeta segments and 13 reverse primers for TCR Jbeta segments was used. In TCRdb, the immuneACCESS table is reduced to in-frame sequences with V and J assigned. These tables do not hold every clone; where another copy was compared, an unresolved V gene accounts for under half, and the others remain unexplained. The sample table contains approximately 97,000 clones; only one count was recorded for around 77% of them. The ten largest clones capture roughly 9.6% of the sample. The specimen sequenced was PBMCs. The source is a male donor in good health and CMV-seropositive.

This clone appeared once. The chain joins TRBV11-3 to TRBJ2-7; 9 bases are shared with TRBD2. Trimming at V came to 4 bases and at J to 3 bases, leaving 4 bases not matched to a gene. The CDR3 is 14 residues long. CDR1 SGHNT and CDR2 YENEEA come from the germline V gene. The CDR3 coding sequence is TGTGCCAGCAGCTCCCCGACTAGCGGCTACGAGCAGTACTTC. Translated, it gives CASSSPTSGYEQYF.

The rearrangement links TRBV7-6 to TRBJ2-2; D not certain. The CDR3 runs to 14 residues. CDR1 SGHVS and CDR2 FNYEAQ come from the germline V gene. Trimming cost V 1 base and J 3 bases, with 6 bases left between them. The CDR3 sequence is CASSLVTDTGELFF. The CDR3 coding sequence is TGTGCCAGCAGCTTAGTAACGGACACCGGGGAGCTGTTTTTT.

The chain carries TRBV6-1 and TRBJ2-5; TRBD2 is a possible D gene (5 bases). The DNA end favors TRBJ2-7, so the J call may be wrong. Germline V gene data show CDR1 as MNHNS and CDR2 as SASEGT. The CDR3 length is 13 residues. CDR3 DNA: TGTGCCAGCAGGTTGACTAAGGCCCACGAGCAGTACTTC. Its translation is CASRLTKAHEQYF.

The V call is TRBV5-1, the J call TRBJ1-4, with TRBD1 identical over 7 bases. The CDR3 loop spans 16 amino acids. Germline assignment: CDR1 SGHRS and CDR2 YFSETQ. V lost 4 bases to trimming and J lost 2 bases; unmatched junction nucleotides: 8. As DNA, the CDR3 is TGCGCCAGCAGCAGGGACAGCTCGGCGACTAATGAAAAACTGTTTTTT. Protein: CASSRDSSATNEKLFF.

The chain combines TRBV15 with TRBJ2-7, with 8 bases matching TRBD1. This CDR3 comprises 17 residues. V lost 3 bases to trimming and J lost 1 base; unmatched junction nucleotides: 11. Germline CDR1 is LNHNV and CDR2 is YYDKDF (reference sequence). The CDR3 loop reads CATSSPVSGQGSYEQYF. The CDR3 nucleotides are TGTGCCACCAGCAGCCCCGTATCCGGACAGGGTTCCTACGAGCAGTACTTC.

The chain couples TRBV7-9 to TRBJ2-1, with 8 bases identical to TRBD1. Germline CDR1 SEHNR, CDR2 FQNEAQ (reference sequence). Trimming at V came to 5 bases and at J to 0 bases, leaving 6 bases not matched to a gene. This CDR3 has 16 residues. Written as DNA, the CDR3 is TGTGCCAGCAGCACCCGACAGGGGAGCTCCTACAATGAGCAGTTCTTC. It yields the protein CASSTRQGSSYNEQFF.

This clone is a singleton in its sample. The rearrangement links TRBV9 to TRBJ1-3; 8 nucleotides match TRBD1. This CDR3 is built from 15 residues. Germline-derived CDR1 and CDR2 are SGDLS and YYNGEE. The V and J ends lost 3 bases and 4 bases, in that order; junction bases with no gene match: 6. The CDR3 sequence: CASSAVGQAGNTIYF. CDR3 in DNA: TGTGCCAGCAGCGCGGTGGGACAGGCGGGAAACACCATATATTTT.

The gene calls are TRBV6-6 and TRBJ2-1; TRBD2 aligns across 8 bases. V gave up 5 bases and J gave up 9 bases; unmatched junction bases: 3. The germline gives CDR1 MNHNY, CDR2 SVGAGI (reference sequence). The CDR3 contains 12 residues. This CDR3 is CASSGLAAEQFF. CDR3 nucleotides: TGTGCCAGCAGTGGACTAGCAGCTGAGCAGTTCTTC.

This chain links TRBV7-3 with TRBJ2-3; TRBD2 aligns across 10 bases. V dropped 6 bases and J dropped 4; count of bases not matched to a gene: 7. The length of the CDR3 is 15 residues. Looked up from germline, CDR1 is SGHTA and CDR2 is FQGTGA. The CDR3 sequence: CASRPSGSRSDTQYF. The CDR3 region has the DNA TGTGCCAGCAGGCCTAGCGGGAGTAGGTCAGATACGCAGTATTTT.

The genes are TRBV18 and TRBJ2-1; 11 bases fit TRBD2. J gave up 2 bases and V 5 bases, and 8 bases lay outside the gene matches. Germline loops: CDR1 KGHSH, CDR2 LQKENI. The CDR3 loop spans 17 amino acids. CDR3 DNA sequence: TGTGCCAGCTCATCGGGACTAGCGGAACCCACCTACAATGAGCAGTTCTTC. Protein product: CASSSGLAEPTYNEQFF.

CDR3 loop: CASSRAGGSTDTQYF. The DNA for the CDR3 is TGTGCCAGCAGCCGAGCGGGGGGGAGCACAGATACGCAGTATTTT. The rearrangement links TRBV5-4 to TRBJ2-3; 10 bases agree with TRBD2. Germline V gives CDR1 SGHNT, CDR2 YYREEE (reference sequence). V lost 4 bases, J lost 0 bases, and 2 bases stayed unmatched. This CDR3 contains 15 residues.

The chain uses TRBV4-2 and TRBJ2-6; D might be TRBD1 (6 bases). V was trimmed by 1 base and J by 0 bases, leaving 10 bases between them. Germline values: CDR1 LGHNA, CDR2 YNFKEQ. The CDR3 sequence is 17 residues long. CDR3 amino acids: CASSQGQASSGANVLTF. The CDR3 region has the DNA TGTGCCAGCAGCCAAGGACAGGCTTCCTCTGGGGCCAACGTCCTGACTTTC.

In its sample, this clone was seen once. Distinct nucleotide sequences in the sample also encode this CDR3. The CDR3, as DNA: TGCGCCAGCAGCCGCGGGGCATCAGATACGCAGTATTTT. It is translated as CASSRGASDTQYF. J is TRBJ2-3 and V is TRBV5-1, with a possible D match to TRBD2 (6 bases). The CDR3 contains 13 residues. CDR1 is SGHRS and CDR2 is YFSETQ in the germline V gene. The V end was cut by 4 bases, the J end by 4 bases, with 10 bases between.

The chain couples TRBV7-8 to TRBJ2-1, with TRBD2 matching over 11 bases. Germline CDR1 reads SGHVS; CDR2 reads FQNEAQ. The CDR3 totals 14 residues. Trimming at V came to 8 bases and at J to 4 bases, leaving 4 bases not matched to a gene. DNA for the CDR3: TGTGCCAGCTCCAGGACTAGCGGGTACAATGAGCAGTTCTTC. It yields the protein CASSRTSGYNEQFF.

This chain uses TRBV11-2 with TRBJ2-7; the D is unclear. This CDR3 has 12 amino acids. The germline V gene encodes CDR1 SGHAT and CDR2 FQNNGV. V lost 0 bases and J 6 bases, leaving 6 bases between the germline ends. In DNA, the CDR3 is TGTGCCAGCAGCTTAGATGGCACCGAGCAGTACTTC. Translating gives CASSLDGTEQYF.

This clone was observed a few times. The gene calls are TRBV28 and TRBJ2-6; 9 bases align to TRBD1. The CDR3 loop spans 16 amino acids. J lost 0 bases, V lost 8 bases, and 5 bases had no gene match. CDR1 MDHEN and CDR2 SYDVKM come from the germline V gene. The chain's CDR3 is CASSGTGISGANVLTF. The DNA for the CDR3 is TGTGCCAGCTCCGGGACAGGGATCTCTGGGGCCAACGTCCTGACTTTC.

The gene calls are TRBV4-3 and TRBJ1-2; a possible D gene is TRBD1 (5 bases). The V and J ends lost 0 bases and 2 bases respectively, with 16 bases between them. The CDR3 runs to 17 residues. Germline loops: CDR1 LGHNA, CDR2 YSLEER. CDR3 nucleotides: TGCGCCAGCAGCCAAGACTCCGGGACTTGGCTCAACTATGGCTACACCTTC. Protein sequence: CASSQDSGTWLNYGYTF.

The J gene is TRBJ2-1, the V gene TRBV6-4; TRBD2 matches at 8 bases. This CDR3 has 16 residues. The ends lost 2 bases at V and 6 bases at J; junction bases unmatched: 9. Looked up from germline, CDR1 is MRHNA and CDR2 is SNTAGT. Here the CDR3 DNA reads TGTGCCAGCAGTGACCCTCCCGGGAGGGTTAGCAATGAGCAGTTCTTC. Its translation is CASSDPPGRVSNEQFF.

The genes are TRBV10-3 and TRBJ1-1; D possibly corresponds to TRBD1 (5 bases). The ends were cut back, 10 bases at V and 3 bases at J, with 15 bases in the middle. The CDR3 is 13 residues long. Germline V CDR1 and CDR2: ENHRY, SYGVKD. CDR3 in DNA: TGTGCCACCGTGCAGGGTCGGGACACTGAAGCTTTCTTT. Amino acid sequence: CATVQGRDTEAFF.

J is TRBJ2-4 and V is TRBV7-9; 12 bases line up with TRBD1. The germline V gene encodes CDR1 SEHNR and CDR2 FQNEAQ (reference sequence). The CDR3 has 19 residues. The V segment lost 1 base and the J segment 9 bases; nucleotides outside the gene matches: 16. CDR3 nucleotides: TGTGCCAGCAGCTTAGTGGCCGGGGGGACAGGGGGCGCGAGGGGCATTCAGTACTTC. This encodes CASSLVAGGTGGARGIQYF.

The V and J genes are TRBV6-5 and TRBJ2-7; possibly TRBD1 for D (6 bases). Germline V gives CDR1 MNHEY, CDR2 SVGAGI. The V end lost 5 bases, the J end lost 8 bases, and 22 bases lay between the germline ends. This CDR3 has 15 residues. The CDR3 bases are TGTGCCAGCAGTGGATCGGGACATGTTGCCCTTCAGCAGTACTTC. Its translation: CASSGSGHVALQQYF.

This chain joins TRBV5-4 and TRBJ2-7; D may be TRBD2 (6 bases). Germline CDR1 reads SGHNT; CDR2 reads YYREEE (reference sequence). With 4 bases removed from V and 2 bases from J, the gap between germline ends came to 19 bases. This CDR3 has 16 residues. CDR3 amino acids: CASSPGTLKGAYEQYF. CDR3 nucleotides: TGTGCCAGCAGCCCCGGGACTCTCAAGGGTGCCTACGAGCAGTACTTC.

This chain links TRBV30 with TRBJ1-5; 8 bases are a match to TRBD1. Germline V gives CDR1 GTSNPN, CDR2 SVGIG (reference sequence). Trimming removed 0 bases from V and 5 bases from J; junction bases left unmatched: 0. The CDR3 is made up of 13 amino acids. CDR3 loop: CAWSVQGDQPQHF. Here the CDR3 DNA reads TGTGCCTGGAGTGTACAGGGGGATCAGCCCCAGCATTTT.